This TCR beta chain was sequenced in a study of blood T cell repertoires in COVID-19. Germline assignment: CDR1 SGHRS and CDR2 YFSETQ. The CDR3 consists of 14 residues. Trimming cost V 3 bases and J 6 bases, with 15 bases left between them. Sequencing was performed with immunoSEQ multiplex PCR; in TCRdb, only in-frame clones are kept and a portion is missing. The sample carries approximately 120,000 clones, more than 70% recorded once. This TCR was sampled from a human donor in a cohort sampled during active COVID-19. The rearrangement links TRBV5-1 to TRBJ1-1, with a possible D match to TRBD1 (5 bases). Sequenced material: peripheral blood. The CDR3 sequence is CASSSGHHVPEAFF. Written as DNA, the CDR3 is TGCGCCAGCAGCTCAGGACATCACGTTCCTGAAGCTTTCTTT.